These 30 T cell receptor beta chains share one sample of origin, sequenced in a study of control samples from healthy donors and cancer patients (TCRdb year 2020). Receptor libraries were prepared by the immunoSEQ multiplex PCR assay. The immuneACCESS repertoire file appears here via TCRdb, limited to in-frame rearrangements. These files lack a portion of the clones; in checked studies, under half of the deficit traces to unresolved V genes, and the cause of the others is not known. The sample table contains around 190,000 clones; only one count was recorded for over 85% of them. Of the sample, 1.2% to 1.5% falls within the top ten clones. Sequencing was done on a sample of blood. These TCRs come from a man younger than 40 in good health.

The table lists this clone with a few counts. The chain employs TRBV7-9 and TRBJ1-3; unclear D gene. Between the trimmed V and J ends, which lost 1 base and 0 bases, there was a span of 10 bases. Germline CDR1 reads SEHNR; CDR2 reads FQNEAQ (reference sequence). This CDR3 has 16 residues. The CDR3 DNA sequence: TGTGCCAGCAGCTTAGATGCCCGGGCCTCTGGAAACACCATATATTTT. It encodes CASSLDARASGNTIYF. Full variable domain (outside the CDR3, taken from reference TRBV7-9 and TRBJ1-3): DTGVSQNPRHKITKRGQNVTFRCDPISEHNRLYWYRQTLGQGPEFLTYFQNEAQLEKSRLLSDRFSAERPKGSFSTLEIQRTEQGDSAMYLCASSLDARASGNTIYFGEGSWLTVV.

The chain combines TRBV24-1 with TRBJ2-5, with TRBD1 matching over 9 bases. Trimming at V came to 3 bases and at J to 5 bases, leaving 6 bases not matched to a gene. Germline-derived CDR1 and CDR2 are KGHDR and SFDVKD. This CDR3 region has 15 residues. This CDR3 is CATSDPTGGIETQYF. The CDR3 nucleotides read TGTGCCACCAGTGATCCCACAGGGGGCATCGAGACCCAGTACTTC.

The table lists this clone with a few counts. V usage is TRBV5-6 and J usage is TRBJ1-2; perhaps TRBD1 as D (6 bases). The CDR3 consists of 13 residues. The germline V gene encodes CDR1 SGHDT and CDR2 YYEEEE. V dropped 2 bases and J dropped 8 bases, with 13 bases sitting between them. Written as DNA, the CDR3 is TGTGCCAGCAGCTTCCGGACAGCGGGGGGCTACACCTTC. The encoded protein is CASSFRTAGGYTF.

This CDR3 is CASSPPPGTENTGELFF. The DNA for the CDR3 is TGTGCCAGCAGCCCCCCTCCCGGGACAGAGAACACCGGGGAGCTGTTTTTT. This chain uses TRBV7-8 with TRBJ2-2, with 7 bases matching TRBD1. This CDR3 is 17 amino acids long. V lost 5 bases, J lost 1 base, and 10 bases stayed unmatched. Germline CDR1 and CDR2: SGHVS and FQNEAQ.

This chain uses TRBV10-3 with TRBJ1-6, with D possibly TRBD1 on 5 matching bases. The V end was cut by 4 bases, the J end by 7 bases, with 11 bases between. CDR1 is ENHRY and CDR2 is SYGVKD in the germline V gene. The CDR3 covers 14 residues. This chain's CDR3 is CAISGGTSNSPLHF. CDR3 nucleotides: TGTGCCATCAGTGGGGGGACTTCGAATTCACCCCTCCACTTT.

The chain combines TRBV28 with TRBJ2-6; possible D gene TRBD2, 7 bases. V gave up 8 bases and J gave up 4 bases, with 12 bases separating them. The V gene's germline CDR1 is MDHEN and CDR2 SYDVKM. The CDR3 contains 14 residues. The CDR3 nucleotides are TGTGCCAGCGACGGGGGGCAAGGGGCCAACGTCCTGACTTTC. Its translation is CASDGGQGANVLTF.

The chain employs TRBV28 and TRBJ2-3; D gene unclear. This CDR3 region has 12 residues. V dropped 6 bases and J dropped 6 bases, with 10 bases sitting between them. Per the germline V gene, CDR1 is MDHEN and CDR2 is SYDVKM. The DNA of the CDR3 is TGTGCCAGCAGCTCGACCCCGGATACGCAGTATTTT. Amino acids: CASSSTPDTQYF. Full variable domain (outside the CDR3, taken from reference TRBV28 and TRBJ2-3): DVKVTQSSRYLVKRTGEKVFLECVQDMDHENMFWYRQDPGLGLRLIYFSYDVKMKEKGDIPEGYSVSREKKERFSLILESASTNQTSMYLCASSSTPDTQYFGPGTRLTVL.

This rearrangement joins TRBV11-3 to TRBJ2-3; D might be TRBD2 (7 bases). V lost 1 base, J lost 0 bases, and 8 bases lay in between. The CDR3 consists of 15 residues. Looked up from germline, CDR1 is SGHNT and CDR2 is YENEEA. The CDR3 spells CASSLGGGSTDTQYF. The CDR3, as DNA: TGTGCCAGCAGCTTAGGGGGGGGCAGCACAGATACGCAGTATTTT.

V gene TRBV7-3 combines with J gene TRBJ2-3; 7 nucleotides agree with TRBD1. The CDR3 sequence is 15 residues long. Trimming took 6 bases from V and 0 from J; bases not matched to a gene: 6. Germline loops: CDR1 SGHTA, CDR2 FQGTGA. The CDR3 nucleotides read TGTGCCAGCAGTCCCGGGACAGTTAGCACAGATACGCAGTATTTT. It specifies CASSPGTVSTDTQYF.

The chain employs TRBV25-1 and TRBJ2-7; D possibly uses TRBD1 or TRBD2 (5 bases each). CDR1 MGHDK and CDR2 SYGVNS come from the germline V gene. The CDR3 runs 11 residues. Trimming shortened V by 8 bases and J by 9 bases, and 14 bases separated the two germline ends. CDR3 protein: CASGTGPGQYF. For the CDR3, the DNA is TGTGCCAGCGGGACGGGCCCGGGGCAGTACTTC.

Here the CDR3 reads CASSVTRGSTDTQYF. Written as DNA, the CDR3 is TGCGCCAGCAGCGTGACCCGGGGCTCCACAGATACGCAGTATTTT. The rearrangement links TRBV5-1 to TRBJ2-3; perhaps D is TRBD1 or TRBD2 (5 bases each). The CDR3 sequence is 15 residues long. V was trimmed by 4 bases and J by 2 bases, leaving 14 bases between them. The germline V gene has CDR1 SGHRS and CDR2 YFSETQ.

The chain recombines TRBV6-2 or TRBV6-3 with TRBJ2-2; the match to TRBD1 covers 9 bases. V gave up 4 bases and J gave up 5 bases; unmatched junction bases: 5. Per germline, CDR1 MNHEY and CDR2 SVGEGT. The CDR3 is 15 amino acids. Written as DNA, the CDR3 is TGTGCCAGCAGTTTCCGGGACAGGGAAACCGGGGAGCTGTTTTTT. Translation gives CASSFRDRETGELFF.

The chain uses TRBV29-1 and TRBJ1-2, with D unclear. The germline V gene encodes CDR1 SQVTM and CDR2 ANQGSEA. V was clipped by 1 base and J by 7 bases, with 13 bases between them. The CDR3 is made up of 13 amino acids. This CDR3 reads CSVEVGVPRGYTF. Written as DNA, the CDR3 is TGCAGCGTTGAAGTTGGAGTCCCTCGTGGCTACACCTTC.

CDR3 in amino acids: CASSFAGTKETQYF. The CDR3 bases are TGTGCCAGCAGTTTCGCCGGGACGAAAGAGACCCAGTACTTC. The chain uses TRBV6-2 or TRBV6-3 and TRBJ2-5; D may match TRBD1 or TRBD2 (5 bases each). V lost 4 bases to trimming and J lost 3 bases, with 12 bases between them. This CDR3 has 14 amino acids. CDR1 is MNHEY and CDR2 is SVGEGT in the germline V gene.

The chain links TRBV19 to TRBJ1-5; D gene uncertain. This CDR3 spans 19 amino acids. With 2 bases removed from V and 0 bases from J, the gap between germline ends came to 20 bases. The germline gives CDR1 LNHDA, CDR2 SQIVND (reference sequence). The DNA for the CDR3 is TGTGCCAGTAGTATAAGGGCAGCTAGTCGGTCAGTTAGCAATCAGCCCCAGCATTTT. This translates into CASSIRAASRSVSNQPQHF. Full variable domain (outside the CDR3, taken from reference TRBV19 and TRBJ1-5): DGGITQSPKYLFRKEGQNVTLSCEQNLNHDAMYWYRQDPGQGLRLIYYSQIVNDFQKGDIAEGYSVSREKKESFPLTVTSAQKNPTAFYLCASSIRAASRSVSNQPQHFGDGTRLSIL.

As DNA, the CDR3 is TGTGCCATCAGTGAAGGGGATTCTTACGCTGAAGCTTTCTTT. This codes for CAISEGDSYAEAFF. J is TRBJ1-1 and V is TRBV10-3; a weak D match, TRBD1 (5 bases). Per the germline V gene, CDR1 is ENHRY and CDR2 is SYGVKD. The CDR3 length is 14 residues. V shed 3 bases and J shed 6 bases, with 14 bases lying between them.

The chain carries TRBV27 and TRBJ2-7; 7 bases are a match to TRBD2. V lost 6 bases to trimming and J lost 3 bases; unmatched junction nucleotides: 8. The CDR3 runs to 14 residues. CDR1 and CDR2 (germline): MNHEY, SMNVEV (reference sequence). The CDR3 DNA sequence: TGTGCCAGCAGGGGGGTCGGGGAGGGCTACGAGCAGTACTTC. Protein product: CASRGVGEGYEQYF.

The gene calls are TRBV6-5 and TRBJ1-5; D gene unclear. The V gene's germline CDR1 is MNHEY and CDR2 SVGAGI. The germline V and J ends were trimmed by 7 bases and 0 bases, with 7 bases remaining between them. The CDR3 runs to 13 residues. The CDR3 nucleotides are TGTGCCAGCACGTCCCTTAGCAATCAGCCCCAGCATTTT. Amino acid sequence: CASTSLSNQPQHF.

The chain joins TRBV13 to TRBJ2-1, with 15 bases lining up with TRBD2. V gave up 3 bases and J gave up 9 bases; unmatched junction bases: 6. Germline V gene data show CDR1 as PRHDT and CDR2 as FYEKMQ (reference sequence). This CDR3 is 16 amino acids long. The CDR3 loop is CASSLRTSGGVIEQFF. CDR3 nucleotide sequence: TGTGCCAGCAGCTTGCGGACTAGCGGGGGGGTAATTGAGCAGTTCTTC.

This sequence joins TRBV5-1 and TRBJ1-1, with D perhaps TRBD1 (5 bases). The germline V and J ends were trimmed by 3 bases and 3 bases, with 12 bases remaining between them. The CDR3 spans 14 residues. The germline gives CDR1 SGHRS, CDR2 YFSETQ. The CDR3 bases are TGCGCCAGCAGCTCAGGGACGGCTTACACTGAAGCTTTCTTT. It encodes CASSSGTAYTEAFF.

For this clone: In the same sample, other DNA sequences code for this CDR3. The genes are TRBV10-3 and TRBJ2-5; TRBD2 agrees at 14 bases. This CDR3 has 17 residues. V was pared by 8 bases and J by 5 bases, with 13 bases of the junction left unmatched. CDR1 is ENHRY and CDR2 is SYGVKD in the germline V gene. CDR3 sequence (DNA): TGTGCCATCTCATCGACTAGCGGGAGGGCGGGTGAGGAGACCCAGTACTTC. Its translation: CAISSTSGRAGEETQYF.

This clone was detected a few times. The CDR3 here is CASNLYEQYF. The CDR3 nucleotides are TGCGCCAGCAATCTATACGAGCAGTACTTC. The J gene is TRBJ2-7, the V gene TRBV4-1; D unclear. The CDR3 consists of 10 residues. Looked up from germline, CDR1 is MGHRA and CDR2 is YSYEKL. V was clipped by 7 bases and J by 4 bases, with 5 bases between them.

J is TRBJ1-5 and V is TRBV11-2; unclear D gene. Trimming cost V 2 bases and J 2 bases, with 10 bases left between them. This CDR3 contains 15 residues. Germline values: CDR1 SGHAT, CDR2 FQNNGV. This chain's CDR3 is CASSLSSSGNQPQHF. CDR3 in DNA: TGTGCCAGCAGCTTAAGTTCAAGCGGCAATCAGCCCCAGCATTTT.

The J gene is TRBJ1-1, the V gene TRBV5-1, with unresolved D. CDR1 is SGHRS, CDR2 YFSETQ, per germline. The V end was cut by 1 base, the J end by 1 base, with 8 bases between. This CDR3 comprises 14 residues. The chain's CDR3 is CASSLSPENTEAFF. CDR3 DNA: TGCGCCAGCAGCTTGTCCCCAGAGAACACTGAAGCTTTCTTT.

The chain carries TRBV5-4 and TRBJ2-2; TRBD2 aligns across 14 bases. Trimming removed 5 bases from V and 4 bases from J; junction bases left unmatched: 4. Germline V gene sequence: CDR1 SGHNT, CDR2 YYREEE (reference sequence). The CDR3 spans 16 residues. The CDR3 loop reads CASRTSGGAGTGELFF. The DNA for the CDR3 is TGTGCCAGCAGGACTAGCGGGGGGGCTGGCACCGGGGAGCTGTTTTTT.

V is TRBV12-5 and J is TRBJ2-1; TRBD1 or TRBD2 may be the D gene (5 bases each). The CDR3 totals 16 residues. V was cut by 4 bases and J by 4 bases, with 17 bases left in between. The germline V gene encodes CDR1 LGHNT and CDR2 FRNRAP. CDR3 bases: TGTGCTAGTGGTTCCCTCTCCGGGACCGAGTACAATGAGCAGTTCTTC. Translation gives CASGSLSGTEYNEQFF.

The genes are TRBV7-2 and TRBJ2-7; D might be TRBD1 or TRBD2, each matching 5 bases. V was clipped by 3 bases and J by 2 bases, with 8 bases between them. This CDR3 is built from 13 residues. Germline V gene data show CDR1 as SGHTA and CDR2 as FQGNSA. Here the CDR3 DNA reads TGTGCCAGCAGCTTGCCGGGGCCCTACGAGCAGTACTTC. This sequence encodes CASSLPGPYEQYF.

The V call is TRBV18, the J call TRBJ2-5, with TRBD1 identical over 7 bases. CDR3 length equals 14 residues. The germline V gene has CDR1 KGHSH and CDR2 LQKENI. With V trimmed by 6 bases and J by 5 bases, 9 bases remained unmatched. The CDR3 loop reads CASSREQGPETQYF. DNA of the CDR3: TGTGCCAGCTCCCGGGAACAGGGGCCTGAGACCCAGTACTTC. The full variable domain, in which reference TRBV18 and TRBJ2-5 provide the parts outside the CDR3, is NAGVMQNPRHLVRRRGQEARLRCSPMKGHSHVYWYRQLPEEGLKFMVYLQKENIIDESGMPKERFSAEFPKEGPSILRIQQVVRGDSAAYFCASSREQGPETQYFGPGTRLLVL.

The chain couples TRBV24-1 to TRBJ1-2; 7 bases align to TRBD1. Unmatched junction bases numbered 18, after V lost 12 bases and J lost 6 bases. Germline-derived CDR1 and CDR2 are KGHDR and SFDVKD. The CDR3 has 15 residues. The CDR3 spells CAPARGGQPSNGYTF. The CDR3 region has the DNA TGTGCCCCAGCACGGGGGGGACAGCCATCCAATGGCTACACCTTC.

In this sample, this clone turned up once. The gene calls are TRBV3-1 (or the pseudogene TRBV3-2) and TRBJ2-5, with D perhaps TRBD2 (5 bases). The CDR3 is 12 amino acids. Germline V gene sequence: CDR1 LGHDT, CDR2 YNNKEL (reference sequence). Trimming removed 1 base at V and 13 bases at J, with 13 bases between. The CDR3 region has the DNA TGTGCCAGCAGCCAAGGTACGAGAGGGAGGTACTTC. It is translated as CASSQGTRGRYF.